This TCR beta chain is from a study of OX40 agonist ivuxolimab in advanced cancers. About the study: The dose-escalation group included hepatocellular carcinoma, melanoma, renal cell carcinoma and head and neck cancer. Points from the study as a whole: Expanded clones belonging to CD8+ T cells outnumbered, on average, those of CD4+.

To note about this clone: The antigen remains unidentified.

Exclusion of a patient followed from autoimmune disease history or systemic immunosuppression. Sequencing used immunoSEQ multiplex PCR; TCRdb keeps in-frame clones, though not all of them. This sample yields roughly 48,000 clones, of which approximately 85% are seen a single time; 9.9% belongs to the top ten. This TCR was recovered from an adult with an advanced solid tumor such as melanoma, head and neck, liver or kidney cancer. Sequencing used CD4+ or CD8+ T cells sorted from blood, obtained in a trial of the OX40 agonist ivuxolimab.

The CDR3 here is CASQGLAGQETQYF. DNA for the CDR3: TGTGCCAGCCAGGGACTAGCGGGCCAAGAGACCCAGTACTTC. The chain has TRBV18 and TRBJ2-5; 12 bases align to TRBD2. The germline CDR1 and CDR2 sequences are KGHSH and LQKENI. The J segment lost 1 base and the V segment lost 8 bases, leaving 2 bases of the junction unmatched. This CDR3 is built from 14 residues.